The 18 T cell receptor beta chains given below trace back to one sample, sequenced in a study of identical twins. TCRdb re-called the 5' RACE reads through MiXCR, storing one row per CDR3 protein. Of some 1,600,000 distinct CDR3 sequences in the sample, more than 30% are singletons; the top ten hold about 0.3%. The sample was cord blood. The receptors stem from a newborn girl in good health.

The J gene is TRBJ2-1, the V gene TRBV3-1; D uncertain. CDR3 length equals 17 residues. Trimming cost V 1 base and J 10 bases, with 23 bases left between them. CDR1 and CDR2 (germline): LGHDT, YNNKEL (reference sequence). The CDR3 here is CASSQAILDLVAGEQFF. CDR3 coding DNA: TGTGCCAGCAGCCAAGCGATTCTAGATCTTGTTGCCGGGGAGCAGTTCTTC.

CDR3 in amino acids: CASSPSGTSGIEQYF. As DNA, the CDR3 is TGTGCCAGCAGTCCGTCCGGGACTAGCGGAATTGAGCAGTACTTC. V usage is TRBV27 and J usage is TRBJ2-7; the match to TRBD2 covers 11 bases. Germline lookup yields CDR1 MNHEY and CDR2 SMNVEV (reference sequence). V trimming: 5 bases; J trimming: 7 bases; junction bases outside the gene matches: 10. The CDR3 has 15 amino acids.

This clonotype was counted only a few times. The CDR3 loop reads CASSLDGQTSQQFF. CDR3 sequence (DNA): TGCGCCAGCAGCTTGGATGGGCAGACTAGCCAGCAGTTCTTC. V usage is TRBV5-1 and J usage is TRBJ2-1, with 7 positions matching TRBD2. Germline V gives CDR1 SGHRS, CDR2 YFSETQ. Losses at the gene ends were 0 bases for V and 11 bases for J; bases not matched to a gene: 8. The CDR3 contains 14 residues.

In its sample, this clonotype was seen a few times. V gene TRBV12-3 or TRBV12-4 combines with J gene TRBJ1-6; no reliable D call. Trimming took off 3 bases at V and 11 bases at J, with 14 bases between the two ends. The CDR3 runs to 14 residues. The CDR3 spells CASSFGVVSTPLHF. The DNA for the CDR3 is TGTGCCAGCAGTTTTGGCGTAGTGTCGACACCCCTCCACTTT.

This chain links TRBV4-1 with TRBJ2-2, with D maybe TRBD2 (5 bases). V gave up 1 base and J gave up 4 bases, with 7 bases separating them. Germline V gives CDR1 MGHRA, CDR2 YSYEKL. The CDR3 spans 14 residues. The chain's CDR3 is CASSQGGATGELFF. The CDR3 DNA reads as TGCGCCAGCAGCCAAGGGGGAGCCACCGGGGAGCTGTTTTTT.

The chain joins TRBV28 to TRBJ2-3, with TRBD2 matching over 13 bases. The CDR3 is 19 amino acids. In germline, CDR1 is MDHEN, CDR2 SYDVKM. V dropped 5 bases and J dropped 5; count of bases not matched to a gene: 16. CDR3: CASSPLSSRTSGSGDTQYF. The CDR3 DNA sequence: TGTGCCAGCAGTCCTCTCTCCTCTCGGACTAGCGGGAGCGGAGATACGCAGTATTTT.

In this sample, this clonotype turned up a few times. The J gene is TRBJ1-5, the V gene TRBV6-1, with 7 nucleotides matching TRBD1. Unmatched junction bases numbered 9, after V lost 8 bases and J lost 2 bases. CDR1 MNHNS and CDR2 SASEGT come from the germline V gene. The length of the CDR3 is 15 residues. CDR3 sequence (DNA): TGTGCCAGCTTGACAGGGCTTGGGGGCAATCAGCCCCAGCATTTT. This gives the protein CASLTGLGGNQPQHF.

V usage is TRBV10-3 and J usage is TRBJ2-7, with D perhaps assigned TRBD1 or TRBD2 (6 bases each). V was pared by 3 bases and J by 0 bases, with 9 bases between. The CDR3 spans 14 residues. The germline gives CDR1 ENHRY, CDR2 SYGVKD. CDR3 DNA: TGTGCCATCAGTGAAGGGGGGACCTCCTACGAGCAGTACTTC. It codes for CAISEGGTSYEQYF.

The gene calls are TRBV29-1 and TRBJ1-1; D might be TRBD1 (5 bases). Trimming shortened V by 6 bases and J by 11 bases, and 16 bases separated the two germline ends. This CDR3 has 11 residues. CDR1 and CDR2 from the germline V gene are SQVTM and ANQGSEA. CDR3 coding DNA: TGCAGCGTCGCCAGGGAACTTGGGGCTTTCTTT. This gives the protein CSVARELGAFF.

The chain is built from TRBV28 and TRBJ2-2; tentative D call: TRBD2 (6 bases). The CDR3 loop spans 15 amino acids. The V end was cut by 4 bases, the J end by 0 bases, with 9 bases between. Germline CDR1 reads MDHEN; CDR2 reads SYDVKM. The DNA for the CDR3 is TGTGCCAGCAGTTCGGGGGACTCGAACACCGGGGAGCTGTTTTTT. As protein: CASSSGDSNTGELFF.

V gene TRBV28 combines with J gene TRBJ2-1, with TRBD2 matching over 12 bases. CDR1 is MDHEN and CDR2 is SYDVKM in the germline V gene. The CDR3 covers 16 residues. V gave up 2 bases and J gave up 7 bases; unmatched junction bases: 6. CDR3 DNA: TGTGCCAGCAGTTTAAGACTAGCGGGAGTGTTGAATGAGCAGTTCTTC. This codes for CASSLRLAGVLNEQFF.

This clonotype occurred once. The junction does not match germline at one end; this may be a read error. This chain connects TRBV19 to TRBJ2-1; no reliable D call. The V gene's germline CDR1 is LNHDA and CDR2 SQIVND (reference sequence). The CDR3 is made up of 14 amino acids. CDR3 in amino acids: CASAPGDPYSEQFF. CDR3 in DNA: TGTGCCAGTGCCCCAGGCGACCCCTACAGTGAGCAGTTCTTC.

The genes are TRBV5-1 and TRBJ2-4; 7 positions match TRBD1. Per the germline V gene, CDR1 is SGHRS and CDR2 is YFSETQ. This CDR3 has 15 residues. Trimming cost V 4 bases and J 5 bases; bases outside gene matches: 9. The CDR3 loop is CASSGDRELENIQYF. DNA for the CDR3: TGCGCCAGCAGCGGCGACAGGGAATTGGAAAACATTCAGTACTTC. The full variable domain, its missing parts supplied by reference TRBV5-1 and TRBJ2-4, is KAGVTQTPRYLIKTRGQQVTLSCSPISGHRSVSWYQQTPGQGLQFLFEYFSETQRNKGNFPGRFSGRQFSNSRSEMNVSTLELGDSALYLCASSGDRELENIQYFGAGTRLSVL.

This clonotype was seen more than once but under ten times. The V and J genes are TRBV3-1 and TRBJ2-1; 7 bases fit TRBD2. The V and J ends lost 4 bases and 4 bases, in that order; junction bases with no gene match: 13. This CDR3 is built from 17 residues. CDR1 and CDR2 (germline): LGHDT, YNNKEL (reference sequence). The CDR3 nucleotides read TGTGCCAGCAGCCCCTCACCTGGACTAGGGTTATACAATGAGCAGTTCTTC. It encodes CASSPSPGLGLYNEQFF.

The chain links TRBV6-5 to TRBJ1-5; TRBD1 matches at 8 bases. Germline V CDR1 and CDR2: MNHEY, SVGAGI. There are 15 residues in the CDR3. J lost 5 bases, V lost 5 bases, and 8 bases had no gene match. The CDR3 spells CASSPGTGTYQPQHF. The CDR3 region has the DNA TGTGCCAGCAGTCCCGGGACAGGTACCTATCAGCCCCAGCATTTT.

In regard to this clonotype: This may be a read error, as it is one base from a much larger clone. The rearrangement joins TRBV4-2 to TRBJ2-3; the D gene is possibly TRBD2 (5 bases). Per the germline V gene, CDR1 is LGHNA and CDR2 is YNFKEQ. The CDR3 loop spans 17 amino acids. The CDR3 nucleotides are TGTGCCGGCAGCCAAGATCCCGCTAGCCCGGCAACAGATACGCAGTATTTT. This gives the protein CAGSQDPASPATDTQYF.

The V and J genes are TRBV20-1 and TRBJ2-3, with 14 bases that match TRBD2. Trimming took 3 bases from V and 6 from J; bases not matched to a gene: 5. The CDR3 consists of 15 residues. The germline V gene encodes CDR1 DFQATT and CDR2 SNEGSKA (reference sequence). In DNA, the CDR3 is TGCAGTGCTAGGGGACTAGCGGGGGATTCGGATACGCAGTATTTT. Amino acid sequence: CSARGLAGDSDTQYF.

J is TRBJ1-1 and V is TRBV27, with 7 bases identical to TRBD1. The ends lost 1 base at V and 3 bases at J; junction bases unmatched: 8. The CDR3 runs to 16 residues. CDR1 and CDR2 (germline): MNHEY, SMNVEV (reference sequence). The CDR3 nucleotides are TGTGCCAGCAGTTTATTCCCCCTTACAGGGGACACTGAAGCTTTCTTT. It yields the protein CASSLFPLTGDTEAFF.